This TCR beta chain was observed in a study of identical twins. General study points: Where out-of-frame alpha sequences were twin-shared, they showed excess low generation probability. Recombination models fit unrelated individuals' TCR alpha sharing but underestimated twins'. Reduced insertions were recorded for abundant cord blood beta clonotypes, with no such pattern in memory repertoires. Cross-sectional statistical analysis, not tracking of the same donors, underpinned the conclusions.

Remarks on this clonotype: Antigen: not known.

MiXCR, run by TCRdb on the 5' RACE reads, gives a single entry per CDR3 protein. The sample lists about 250,000 distinct CDR3 sequences; roughly 8.7% were seen once. This CDR3 comprises 15 residues. J lost 0 bases, V lost 4 bases, and 2 bases had no gene match. CDR1 and CDR2 from the germline V gene are MGHRA and YSYEKL. These data were also reused for a study on yellow fever vaccine responses in identical twins.

The receptor comes from a young woman in good health. Material: CD8+ T cells sorted from blood. J is TRBJ2-7 and V is TRBV4-1; TRBD2 agrees at 11 bases. DNA of the CDR3: TGCGCCAGCAGCCGGGGACTAGCGGACTCCTACGAGCAGTACTTC. It is translated as CASSRGLADSYEQYF.